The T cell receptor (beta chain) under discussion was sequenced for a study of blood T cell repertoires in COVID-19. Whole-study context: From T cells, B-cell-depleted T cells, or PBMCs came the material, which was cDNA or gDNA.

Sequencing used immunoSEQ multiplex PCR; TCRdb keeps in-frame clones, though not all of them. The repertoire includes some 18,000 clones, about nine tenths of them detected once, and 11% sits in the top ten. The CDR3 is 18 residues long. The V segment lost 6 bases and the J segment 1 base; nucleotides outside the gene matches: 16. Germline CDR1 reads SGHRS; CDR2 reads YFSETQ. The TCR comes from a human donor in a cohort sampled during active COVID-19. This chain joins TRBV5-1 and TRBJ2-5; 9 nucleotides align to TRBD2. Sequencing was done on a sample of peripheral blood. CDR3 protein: CASKFRRGGSFGQETQYF. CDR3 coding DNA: TGCGCCAGCAAATTCCGGCGGGGGGGCTCTTTCGGCCAAGAGACCCAGTACTTC.